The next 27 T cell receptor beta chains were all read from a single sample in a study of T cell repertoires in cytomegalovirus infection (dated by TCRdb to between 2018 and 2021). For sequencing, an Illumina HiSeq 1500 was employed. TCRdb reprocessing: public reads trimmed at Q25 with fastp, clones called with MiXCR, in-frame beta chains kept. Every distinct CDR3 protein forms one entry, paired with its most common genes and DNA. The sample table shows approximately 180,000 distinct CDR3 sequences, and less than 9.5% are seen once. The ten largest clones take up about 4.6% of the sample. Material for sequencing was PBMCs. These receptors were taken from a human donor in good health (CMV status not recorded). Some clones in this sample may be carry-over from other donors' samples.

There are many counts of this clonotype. The CDR3 nucleotides are TGTGCCAGCAGTTTTAGGCTAGCGACACCCAATGAGCAGTTCTTC. Translation gives CASSFRLATPNEQFF. The chain is built from TRBV28 and TRBJ2-1; the D gene is possibly TRBD2 (6 bases). The V gene's germline CDR1 is MDHEN and CDR2 SYDVKM. The CDR3 runs 15 residues. Trimming stripped 3 bases from V and 6 bases from J, with 15 bases between.

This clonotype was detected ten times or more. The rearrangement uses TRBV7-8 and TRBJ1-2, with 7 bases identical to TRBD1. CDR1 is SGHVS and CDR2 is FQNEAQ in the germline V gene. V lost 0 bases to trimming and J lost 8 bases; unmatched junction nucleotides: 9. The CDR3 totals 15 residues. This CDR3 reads CASSLARADRMGYTF. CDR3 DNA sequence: TGTGCCAGCAGCTTAGCGAGGGCGGACAGGATGGGCTACACCTTC.

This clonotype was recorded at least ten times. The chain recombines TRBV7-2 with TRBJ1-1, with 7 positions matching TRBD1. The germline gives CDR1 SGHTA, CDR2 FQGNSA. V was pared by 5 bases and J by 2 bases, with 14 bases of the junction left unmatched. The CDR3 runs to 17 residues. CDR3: CASSHPSRGPANTEAFF. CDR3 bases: TGTGCCAGCAGCCACCCTTCGAGGGGGCCGGCCAACACTGAAGCTTTCTTT.

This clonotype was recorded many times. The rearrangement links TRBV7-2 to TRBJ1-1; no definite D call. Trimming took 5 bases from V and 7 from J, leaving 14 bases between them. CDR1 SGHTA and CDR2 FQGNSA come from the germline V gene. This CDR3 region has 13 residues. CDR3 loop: CASSISARFEAFF. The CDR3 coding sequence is TGTGCCAGCAGCATTAGCGCAAGGTTTGAAGCTTTCTTT.

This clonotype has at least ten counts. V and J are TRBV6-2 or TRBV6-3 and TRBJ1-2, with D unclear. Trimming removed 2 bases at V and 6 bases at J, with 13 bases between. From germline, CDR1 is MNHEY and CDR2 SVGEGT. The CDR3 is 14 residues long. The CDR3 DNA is TGTGCCAGCAGTTACATCCAGAAGGGAGATGGCTACACCTTC. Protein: CASSYIQKGDGYTF.

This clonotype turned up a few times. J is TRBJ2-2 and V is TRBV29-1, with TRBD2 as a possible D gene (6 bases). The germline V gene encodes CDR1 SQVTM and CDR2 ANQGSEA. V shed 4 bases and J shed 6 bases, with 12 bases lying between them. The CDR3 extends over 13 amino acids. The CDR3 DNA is TGCAGCGTTGTTAGAGGAGGGGCCGGGGAGCTGTTTTTT. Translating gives CSVVRGGAGELFF.

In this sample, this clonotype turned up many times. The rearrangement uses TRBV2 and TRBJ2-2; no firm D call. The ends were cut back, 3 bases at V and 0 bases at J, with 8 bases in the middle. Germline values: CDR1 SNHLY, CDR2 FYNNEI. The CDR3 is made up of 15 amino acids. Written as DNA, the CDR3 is TGTGCCAGCAGTGACGGGTGGGCGAACACCGGGGAGCTGTTTTTT. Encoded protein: CASSDGWANTGELFF. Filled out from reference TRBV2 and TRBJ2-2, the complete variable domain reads EPEVTQTPSHQVTQMGQEVILRCVPISNHLYFYWYRQILGQKVEFLVSFYNNEISEKSEIFDDQFSVERPDGSNFTLKIRSTKLEDSAMYFCASSDGWANTGELFFGEGSRLTVL.

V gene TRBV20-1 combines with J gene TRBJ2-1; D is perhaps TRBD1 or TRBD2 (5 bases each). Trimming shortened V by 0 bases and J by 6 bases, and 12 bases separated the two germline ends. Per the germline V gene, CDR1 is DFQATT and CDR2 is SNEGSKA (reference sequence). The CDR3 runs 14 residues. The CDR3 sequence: CSARDPRGGNEQFF. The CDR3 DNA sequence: TGCAGTGCTAGAGATCCGAGGGGCGGCAATGAGCAGTTCTTC.

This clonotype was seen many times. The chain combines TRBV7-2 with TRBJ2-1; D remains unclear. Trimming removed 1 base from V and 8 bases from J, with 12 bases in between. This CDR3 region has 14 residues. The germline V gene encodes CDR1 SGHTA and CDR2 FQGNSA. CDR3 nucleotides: TGTGCCAGCAGCTTAGGATGGAACACCGATGAGCAGTTCTTC. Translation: CASSLGWNTDEQFF.

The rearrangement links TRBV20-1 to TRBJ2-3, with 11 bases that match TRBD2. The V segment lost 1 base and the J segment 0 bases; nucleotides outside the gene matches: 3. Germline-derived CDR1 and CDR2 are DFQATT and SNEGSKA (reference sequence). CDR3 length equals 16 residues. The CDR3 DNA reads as TGCAGTGCTAGAGCCGGGACTAGCGGAAGCACAGATACGCAGTATTTT. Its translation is CSARAGTSGSTDTQYF.

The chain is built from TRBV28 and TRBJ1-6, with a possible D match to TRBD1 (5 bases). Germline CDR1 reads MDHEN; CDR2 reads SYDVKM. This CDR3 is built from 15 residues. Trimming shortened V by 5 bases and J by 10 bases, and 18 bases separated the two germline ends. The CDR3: CASSQMRQGTSPLHF. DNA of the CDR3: TGTGCCAGCAGTCAAATGAGGCAGGGAACGTCACCCCTCCACTTT.

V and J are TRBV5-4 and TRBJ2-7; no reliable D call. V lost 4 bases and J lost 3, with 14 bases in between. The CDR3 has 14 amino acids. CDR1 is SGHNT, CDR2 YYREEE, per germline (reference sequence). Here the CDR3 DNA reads TGTGCCAGCAGCCCGGGTGCCCAAGACTACGAGCAGTACTTC. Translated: CASSPGAQDYEQYF. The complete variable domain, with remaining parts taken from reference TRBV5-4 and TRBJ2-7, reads ETGVTQSPTHLIKTRGQQVTLRCSSQSGHNTVSWYQQALGQGPQFIFQYYREEENGRGNFPPRFSGLQFPNYSSELNVNALELDDSALYLCASSPGAQDYEQYFGPGTRLTVT.

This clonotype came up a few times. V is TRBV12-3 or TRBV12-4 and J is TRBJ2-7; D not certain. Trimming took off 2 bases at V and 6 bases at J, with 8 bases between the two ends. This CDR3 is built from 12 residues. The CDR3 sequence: CASSLSQFEQYF. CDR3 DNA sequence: TGTGCCAGCAGTTTAAGTCAGTTCGAGCAGTACTTC.

The CDR3 region is CASRDGRFSTDTQYF. The CDR3 DNA is TGTGCCAGCAGGGATGGACGGTTTAGCACAGATACGCAGTATTTT. This chain links TRBV2 with TRBJ2-3; D unresolved. Germline-derived CDR1 and CDR2 are SNHLY and FYNNEI. The CDR3 totals 15 residues. Trimming took 6 bases from V and 0 from J, leaving 13 bases between them.

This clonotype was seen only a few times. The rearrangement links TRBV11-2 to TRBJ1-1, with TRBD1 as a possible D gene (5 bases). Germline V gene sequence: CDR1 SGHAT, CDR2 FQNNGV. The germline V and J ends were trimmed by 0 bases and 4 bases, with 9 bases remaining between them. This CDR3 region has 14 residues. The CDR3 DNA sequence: TGTGCCAGCAGCTTAGATCAGAGGGGCACTGAAGCTTTCTTT. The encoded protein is CASSLDQRGTEAFF.

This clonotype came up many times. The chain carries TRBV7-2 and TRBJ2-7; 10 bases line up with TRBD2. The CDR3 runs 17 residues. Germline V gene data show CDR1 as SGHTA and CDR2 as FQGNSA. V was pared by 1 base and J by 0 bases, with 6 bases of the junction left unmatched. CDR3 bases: TGTGCCAGCAGCTTAGGAGGGACTAGCGCGTACTCCTACGAGCAGTACTTC. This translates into CASSLGGTSAYSYEQYF.

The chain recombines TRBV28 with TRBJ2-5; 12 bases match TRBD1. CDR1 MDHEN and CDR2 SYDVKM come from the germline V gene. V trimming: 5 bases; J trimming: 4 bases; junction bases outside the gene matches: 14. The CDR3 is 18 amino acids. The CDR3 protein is CASSLSRPGTGGAETQYF. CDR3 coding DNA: TGTGCCAGCAGTCTATCCCGTCCCGGGACAGGGGGCGCAGAGACCCAGTACTTC.

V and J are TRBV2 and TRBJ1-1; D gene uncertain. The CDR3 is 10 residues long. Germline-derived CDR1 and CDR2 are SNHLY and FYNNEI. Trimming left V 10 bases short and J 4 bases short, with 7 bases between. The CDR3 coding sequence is TGTGCCATAATTCGCACTGAAGCTTTCTTT. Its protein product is CAIIRTEAFF.

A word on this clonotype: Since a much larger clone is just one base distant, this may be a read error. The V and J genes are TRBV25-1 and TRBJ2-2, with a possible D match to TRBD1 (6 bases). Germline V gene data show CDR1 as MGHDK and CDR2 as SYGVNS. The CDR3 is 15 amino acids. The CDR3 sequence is CVSSDSRGYTGELFF. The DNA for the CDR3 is TGTGTCAGCAGTGATTCCAGGGGCTACACCGGGGAGCTGTTTTTT.

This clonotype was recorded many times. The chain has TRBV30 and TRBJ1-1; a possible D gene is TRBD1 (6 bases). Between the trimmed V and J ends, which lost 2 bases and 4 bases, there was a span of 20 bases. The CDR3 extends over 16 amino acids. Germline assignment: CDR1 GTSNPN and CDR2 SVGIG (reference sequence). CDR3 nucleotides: TGTGCCTGGAGTCCGCGGGGTGGGGGGCTTACCACTGAAGCTTTCTTT. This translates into CAWSPRGGGLTTEAFF.

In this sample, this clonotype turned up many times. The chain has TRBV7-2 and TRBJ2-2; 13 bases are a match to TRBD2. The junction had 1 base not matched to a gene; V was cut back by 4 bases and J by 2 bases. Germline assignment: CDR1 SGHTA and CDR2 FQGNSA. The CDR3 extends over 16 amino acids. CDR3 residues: CASSWTSGGNTGELFF. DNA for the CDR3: TGTGCCAGCAGCTGGACTAGCGGGGGTAACACCGGGGAGCTGTTTTTT.

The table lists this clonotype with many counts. The CDR3 nucleotides are TGTGCCAGCAGTCCCGATGGTAGCCAAGAGACCCAGTACTTC. Translation: CASSPDGSQETQYF. The rearrangement uses TRBV28 and TRBJ2-5, with D unclear. V was cut by 5 bases and J by 1 base, with 11 bases left in between. The CDR3 is made up of 14 amino acids. In germline, CDR1 is MDHEN, CDR2 SYDVKM.

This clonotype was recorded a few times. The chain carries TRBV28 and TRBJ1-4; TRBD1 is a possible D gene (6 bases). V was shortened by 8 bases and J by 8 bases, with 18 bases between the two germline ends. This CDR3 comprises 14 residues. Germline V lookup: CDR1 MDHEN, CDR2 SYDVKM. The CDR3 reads CASRHGGAVEKLFF. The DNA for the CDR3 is TGTGCCAGCCGACACGGGGGGGCGGTGGAAAAACTGTTTTTT.

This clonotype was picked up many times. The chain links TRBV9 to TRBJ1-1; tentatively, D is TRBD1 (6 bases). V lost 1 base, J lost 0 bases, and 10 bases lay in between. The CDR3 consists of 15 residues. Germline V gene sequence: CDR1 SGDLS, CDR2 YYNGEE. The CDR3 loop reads CASSVSDRMNTEAFF. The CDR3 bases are TGTGCCAGCAGCGTATCGGACAGAATGAACACTGAAGCTTTCTTT. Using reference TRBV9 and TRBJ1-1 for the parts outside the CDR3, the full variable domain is DSGVTQTPKHLITATGQRVTLRCSPRSGDLSVYWYQQSLDQGLQFLIQYYNGEERAKGNILERFSAQQFPDLHSELNLSSLELGDSALYFCASSVSDRMNTEAFFGQGTRLTVV.

For the CDR3, the DNA is TGTGCCAGCACATTCGGTCCAGGGGGAGGTACTGAAGCTTTCTTT. Its translation is CASTFGPGGGTEAFF. The rearrangement joins TRBV2 to TRBJ1-1; 7 bases are a match to TRBD1. V gave up 7 bases and J gave up 5 bases; unmatched junction bases: 13. Per the germline V gene, CDR1 is SNHLY and CDR2 is FYNNEI. This CDR3 comprises 15 residues.

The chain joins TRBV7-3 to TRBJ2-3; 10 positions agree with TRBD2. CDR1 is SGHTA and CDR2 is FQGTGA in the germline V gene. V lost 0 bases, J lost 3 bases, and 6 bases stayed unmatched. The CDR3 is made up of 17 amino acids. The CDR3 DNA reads TGTGCCAGCAGCTTAACCAGCGGGAGGGCCGGGACAGATACGCAGTATTTT. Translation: CASSLTSGRAGTDTQYF.

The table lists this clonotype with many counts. CDR3 DNA: TGTGCCAGTAGTATAACGAAGACAGGGGCGAAACATGGCTACACCTTC. Encoded protein: CASSITKTGAKHGYTF. V usage is TRBV19 and J usage is TRBJ1-2; TRBD1 agrees at 8 bases. V shed 2 bases, J shed 6 bases, and the junction held 11 bases outside the gene matches. The CDR3 length is 16 residues. CDR1 LNHDA and CDR2 SQIVND come from the germline V gene (reference sequence).